This T cell receptor (beta chain) came from a study of early T cells in non-severe SARS-CoV-2 infection. The CDR3 is 15 amino acids. Between the trimmed V and J ends, which lost 3 bases and 5 bases, there was a span of 15 bases. This clonotype was detected a few times. MiXCR, applied by TCRdb to the 5' RACE reads, yields one record per CDR3 protein. The repertoire consists of 50,000 or so distinct CDR3 sequences, with 12% occurring once and the leading ten covering roughly a tenth. The V and J genes are TRBV12-3 or TRBV12-4 and TRBJ2-3; unclear D gene. This TCR was recovered from an adult who was a healthcare worker with PCR-confirmed SARS-CoV-2 infection or an uninfected control (not recorded which). Sequenced sample: whole blood. CDR3 in DNA: TGTGCCAGCAGTTTTGGTCAATCAATGGGAGATACGCAGTATTTT. Residues: CASSFGQSMGDTQYF.